Below, 29 T cell receptor beta chains from the same sample are listed, as sequenced in a study of cytomegalovirus exposure and HLA in healthy donors. PCR was performed using 60 Vbeta and 13 Jbeta primers. Method: immunoSEQ multiplex PCR; TCRdb's copy keeps in-frame clones and lacks some. The sample shows around 180,000 clones, roughly 87% of them seen only once. The specimen sequenced was PBMCs. The receptor set was obtained from a girl under three years old in good health and CMV-seronegative.

The genes are TRBV11-2 and TRBJ2-1; 9 positions agree with TRBD2. Germline CDR1 is SGHAT and CDR2 is FQNNGV. The CDR3 contains 16 residues. V gave up 3 bases and J gave up 7 bases; unmatched junction bases: 10. CDR3 nucleotides: TGTGCCAGCAGCTTCAGCGGGGGGAGGAGTCTAAATGAGCAGTTCTTC. The encoded protein is CASSFSGGRSLNEQFF.

The chain carries TRBV6-1 and TRBJ2-5; 7 nucleotides match TRBD1. The junction had 11 bases not matched to a gene; V was cut back by 8 bases and J by 5 bases. CDR1 is MNHNS and CDR2 is SASEGT in the germline V gene. This CDR3 comprises 14 residues. CDR3 sequence reads: CASSGTAHKETQYF. The DNA for the CDR3 is TGTGCCAGCTCCGGGACAGCGCACAAGGAGACCCAGTACTTC.

V is TRBV30 and J is TRBJ2-7; D possibly corresponds to TRBD1 (6 bases). The germline V gene has CDR1 GTSNPN and CDR2 SVGIG (reference sequence). Trimming took 1 base from V and 2 from J, leaving 12 bases between them. This CDR3 contains 14 residues. This chain's CDR3 is CAWSGAGTPYEQYF. The CDR3 DNA is TGTGCCTGGAGTGGAGCCGGGACACCCTACGAGCAGTACTTC.

The V gene is TRBV4-3, the J gene TRBJ1-1; possibly TRBD1 for D (5 bases). V was pared by 0 bases and J by 7 bases, with 9 bases between. The CDR3 sequence is 13 residues long. Germline V lookup: CDR1 LGHNA, CDR2 YSLEER. The CDR3 reads CASSQDKGFEAFF. The CDR3 region has the DNA TGCGCCAGCAGCCAAGACAAGGGGTTTGAAGCTTTCTTT.

This chain links TRBV5-1 with TRBJ2-7; 8 bases align to TRBD2. CDR1 is SGHRS, CDR2 YFSETQ, per germline. This CDR3 contains 16 residues. The J segment lost 2 bases and the V segment lost 4 bases, leaving 11 bases of the junction unmatched. CDR3 residues: CASSQNLAGETYEQYF. The DNA of the CDR3 is TGCGCCAGCAGCCAGAACCTAGCGGGTGAGACCTACGAGCAGTACTTC.

V and J are TRBV11-3 and TRBJ2-2; D remains ambiguous. This CDR3 has 14 amino acids. Germline V lookup: CDR1 SGHNT, CDR2 YENEEA. The V and J ends lost 1 base and 0 bases respectively, with 3 bases between them. In nucleotides, the CDR3 is TGTGCCAGCAGCTTAGGGCCGAACACCGGGGAGCTGTTTTTT. Amino acid sequence: CASSLGPNTGELFF.

A single count supports this clone. This rearrangement joins TRBV11-2 to TRBJ1-1; TRBD1 matches 8 bases. Germline CDR1 and CDR2: SGHAT and FQNNGV. With V trimmed by 4 bases and J by 1 base, 14 bases remained unmatched. The CDR3 contains 18 residues. As DNA, the CDR3 is TGTGCCAGCAGCTCCCGGACAGGGACAAGGTATAAGAACACTGAAGCTTTCTTT. Translated, it gives CASSSRTGTRYKNTEAFF.

Concerning this clone: A junction end diverges from the germline sequence, so it may reflect a read error. The V and J genes are TRBV7-9 and TRBJ2-7; TRBD2 aligns across 9 bases. Germline lookup yields CDR1 SEHNR and CDR2 FQNEAQ (reference sequence). The CDR3 runs to 16 residues. In DNA form, the CDR3 reads TGTTCCAGCAGCCTTGACACCCTAGCGGGATTTTTAGAGCAGTACTTC. As protein: CSSSLDTLAGFLEQYF.

The rearrangement joins TRBV29-1 to TRBJ1-4; tentatively, D is TRBD1 (5 bases). The CDR3 consists of 12 residues. From germline, CDR1 is SQVTM and CDR2 ANQGSEA. V lost 7 bases and J 5 bases, leaving 11 bases between the germline ends. The CDR3 sequence is CSAGYPNEKLFF. The CDR3 DNA sequence: TGCAGCGCAGGGTATCCAAATGAAAAACTGTTTTTT.

The V call is TRBV18, the J call TRBJ2-4; 12 bases align to TRBD2. In germline, CDR1 is KGHSH, CDR2 LQKENI. V shed 6 bases, J shed 0 bases, and the junction held 3 bases outside the gene matches. The CDR3 has 16 amino acids. Here the CDR3 reads CASSQGLAGAKNIQYF. CDR3 DNA sequence: TGTGCCAGCTCTCAGGGACTAGCGGGAGCCAAAAACATTCAGTACTTC.

The chain uses TRBV19 and TRBJ1-2, with 7 bases lining up with TRBD1. The V and J ends lost 1 base and 1 base, in that order; junction bases with no gene match: 6. CDR3 length: 16 amino acids. Per the germline V gene, CDR1 is LNHDA and CDR2 is SQIVND (reference sequence). The CDR3 here is CASSIAGQDFNYGYTF. Written as DNA, the CDR3 is TGTGCCAGTAGTATAGCCGGACAGGATTTTAACTATGGCTACACCTTC. Based on the CDR3 plus reference TRBV19 and TRBJ1-2, the full variable domain is DGGITQSPKYLFRKEGQNVTLSCEQNLNHDAMYWYRQDPGQGLRLIYYSQIVNDFQKGDIAEGYSVSREKKESFPLTVTSAQKNPTAFYLCASSIAGQDFNYGYTFGSGTRLTVV.

The chain is built from TRBV11-2 and TRBJ2-1, with TRBD2 identical over 8 bases. The J segment lost 7 bases and the V segment lost 1 base, leaving 15 bases of the junction unmatched. The CDR3 contains 18 residues. Germline CDR1 and CDR2: SGHAT and FQNNGV. The CDR3 spells CASSLVLAAGAAGNEQFF. The CDR3 DNA reads as TGTGCCAGCAGCTTAGTTTTGGCAGCGGGAGCTGCGGGGAATGAGCAGTTCTTC.

The rearrangement links TRBV4-1 to TRBJ1-5, with TRBD1 as a possible D gene (6 bases). CDR1 and CDR2 (germline): MGHRA, YSYEKL. The CDR3 loop spans 18 amino acids. The V end lost 0 bases, the J end lost 0 bases, and 15 bases lay between the germline ends. The CDR3, as DNA: TGCGCCAGCAGCCAAGATCTTGGACAGCTTAATAGCAATCAGCCCCAGCATTTT. This codes for CASSQDLGQLNSNQPQHF.

This clone appeared a single time. The chain links TRBV7-9 to TRBJ2-6; tentative D call: TRBD2 (5 bases). Germline CDR1 is SEHNR and CDR2 is FQNEAQ (reference sequence). This CDR3 has 17 residues. Trimming removed 5 bases from V and 0 bases from J, with 14 bases in between. The CDR3 loop reads CASSPDGVTSGANVLTF. CDR3 coding DNA: TGTGCCAGCAGCCCCGACGGGGTTACCTCTGGGGCCAACGTCCTGACTTTC.

The CDR3 reads CASTPGTSGADTQYF. In DNA, the CDR3 is TGTGCCAGCACCCCGGGGACTAGCGGGGCAGATACGCAGTATTTT. V and J are TRBV6-4 and TRBJ2-3, with TRBD2 matching 13 bases. V lost 7 bases to trimming and J lost 4 bases; unmatched junction nucleotides: 5. This CDR3 is built from 15 residues. Germline lookup yields CDR1 MRHNA and CDR2 SNTAGT.

The rearrangement uses TRBV30 and TRBJ2-7; possibly TRBD1 for D (6 bases). CDR1 is GTSNPN and CDR2 is SVGIG in the germline V gene (reference sequence). This CDR3 contains 17 residues. With 3 bases removed from V and 3 bases from J, the gap between germline ends came to 24 bases. As DNA, the CDR3 is TGTGCCTGGAGACCCAAGCCAAGTACAGGGCAATTCTACGAGCAGTACTTC. This gives the protein CAWRPKPSTGQFYEQYF.

The V call is TRBV18, the J call TRBJ2-3; D is possibly TRBD2 (6 bases). This CDR3 has 14 residues. Germline V gene lookup returns CDR1 KGHSH and CDR2 LQKENI. Deletions cut 3 bases from V and 2 bases from J, with 9 bases between. The CDR3 nucleotides read TGTGCCAGCTCACCGGGACTGTACACAGATACGCAGTATTTT. It yields the protein CASSPGLYTDTQYF.

The chain combines TRBV10-3 with TRBJ2-3; 10 nucleotides align to TRBD2. This CDR3 has 14 amino acids. Germline lookup yields CDR1 ENHRY and CDR2 SYGVKD. With 10 bases clipped from V and 3 bases from J, the junction kept 7 bases outside the gene matches. The CDR3 is CATSGGAGTDTQYF. The CDR3 nucleotides read TGTGCCACCAGCGGGGGGGCGGGGACAGATACGCAGTATTTT.

The chain employs TRBV10-3 and TRBJ2-3, with TRBD2 matching 10 bases. Germline trimming cut 6 bases from V and 2 bases from J; bases unmatched to any gene: 5. The CDR3 consists of 15 residues. Per the germline V gene, CDR1 is ENHRY and CDR2 is SYGVKD. The CDR3 is CAIRPGTSATDTQYF. The CDR3 region has the DNA TGTGCCATCAGGCCCGGGACTAGCGCCACAGATACGCAGTATTTT.

Concerning this clone itself: Other DNA sequences in this sample translate to the same CDR3. This sequence joins TRBV18 and TRBJ2-7; TRBD2 is a possible D gene (5 bases). V lost 0 bases and J 7 bases, leaving 7 bases between the germline ends. The CDR3 covers 12 residues. The germline gives CDR1 KGHSH, CDR2 LQKENI. Here the CDR3 DNA reads TGTGCCAGCTCACCACCGTCGGGGGAGCAGTACTTC. Residues: CASSPPSGEQYF.

This clone was seen only a few times. V usage is TRBV9 and J usage is TRBJ2-1; 8 bases map to TRBD2. With V trimmed by 0 bases and J by 7 bases, 9 bases remained unmatched. This CDR3 is 16 amino acids long. The germline V gene encodes CDR1 SGDLS and CDR2 YYNGEE. The chain's CDR3 is CASSVVPSGPHNEQFF. The DNA of the CDR3 is TGTGCCAGCAGCGTAGTTCCTAGCGGGCCGCATAATGAGCAGTTCTTC.

The rearrangement uses TRBV13 and TRBJ1-3; D gene unclear. Germline CDR1 PRHDT, CDR2 FYEKMQ (reference sequence). The CDR3 length is 12 residues. Trimming cost V 5 bases and J 3 bases, with 5 bases left between them. The CDR3 loop reads CASSLYGNTIYF. The DNA for the CDR3 is TGTGCCAGCAGCCTATATGGAAACACCATATATTTT.

V is TRBV7-2 and J is TRBJ2-7; 9 nucleotides line up with TRBD2. The CDR3 has 16 residues. V lost 2 bases and J lost 2; bases outside the gene matches: 7. Germline-derived CDR1 and CDR2 are SGHTA and FQGNSA. CDR3 residues: CASSLFVAGGPYEQYF. DNA of the CDR3: TGTGCCAGCAGCTTATTTGTGGCGGGAGGGCCCTACGAGCAGTACTTC.

CDR3 residues: CSVEAGRGETQYF. CDR3 bases: TGCAGCGTTGAAGCCGGCAGGGGAGAGACCCAGTACTTC. The genes are TRBV29-1 and TRBJ2-5; possible D gene TRBD1, 6 bases. Trimming cost V 1 base and J 4 bases, with 10 bases left between them. Looked up from germline, CDR1 is SQVTM and CDR2 is ANQGSEA. The CDR3 contains 13 residues.

In its sample, this clone was seen once. The chain uses TRBV19 and TRBJ2-3, with D tentatively TRBD2 (6 bases). In germline, CDR1 is LNHDA, CDR2 SQIVND (reference sequence). The CDR3 consists of 15 residues. V was clipped by 7 bases and J by 4 bases, with 18 bases between them. This chain's CDR3 is CASTPEGRRADTQYF. CDR3 in DNA: TGTGCCAGTACTCCGGAGGGGCGCCGCGCAGATACGCAGTATTTT.

This clone has just a few counts. The rearrangement joins TRBV4-3 to TRBJ2-1; no definite D call. Per germline, CDR1 LGHNA and CDR2 YSLEER. V dropped 2 bases and J dropped 3 bases, with 11 bases sitting between them. This CDR3 contains 15 residues. The CDR3 here is CASSQYSPIYNEQFF. The CDR3 nucleotides are TGCGCCAGCAGCCAATACTCGCCCATCTACAATGAGCAGTTCTTC.

This chain connects TRBV11-1 to TRBJ2-2; D is uncertain. Trimming pared 4 bases from V and 7 bases from J, leaving 4 bases between. This CDR3 has 11 residues. Germline V lookup: CDR1 SGHAT, CDR2 FQDESV (reference sequence). CDR3 nucleotide sequence: TGTGCCAGCAGCTCGGTCGGGGAGCTGTTTTTT. This codes for CASSSVGELFF. The whole variable domain, remainder taken from reference TRBV11-1 and TRBJ2-2, is EAEVAQSPRYKITEKSQAVAFWCDPISGHATLYWYRQILGQGPELLVQFQDESVVDDSQLPKDRFSAERLKGVDSTLKIQPAELGDSAMYLCASSSVGELFFGEGSRLTVL.

The CDR3 reads CASSLILYEQYF. The DNA for the CDR3 is TGTGCCAGCAGCTTAATTCTCTACGAGCAGTACTTC. V gene TRBV7-9 combines with J gene TRBJ2-7, with no clear D. Looked up from germline, CDR1 is SEHNR and CDR2 is FQNEAQ (reference sequence). V was cut by 2 bases and J by 3 bases, with 5 bases left in between. The CDR3 has 12 amino acids.

The chain has TRBV6-1 and TRBJ2-7; no clear D gene. Trimming took 3 bases from V and 4 from J, leaving 13 bases between them. The length of the CDR3 is 14 residues. Germline CDR1 and CDR2: MNHNS and SASEGT. In DNA, the CDR3 is TGTGCCAGCAGTGACGTGGTCTCGACATACGAGCAGTACTTC. Translating it yields CASSDVVSTYEQYF.